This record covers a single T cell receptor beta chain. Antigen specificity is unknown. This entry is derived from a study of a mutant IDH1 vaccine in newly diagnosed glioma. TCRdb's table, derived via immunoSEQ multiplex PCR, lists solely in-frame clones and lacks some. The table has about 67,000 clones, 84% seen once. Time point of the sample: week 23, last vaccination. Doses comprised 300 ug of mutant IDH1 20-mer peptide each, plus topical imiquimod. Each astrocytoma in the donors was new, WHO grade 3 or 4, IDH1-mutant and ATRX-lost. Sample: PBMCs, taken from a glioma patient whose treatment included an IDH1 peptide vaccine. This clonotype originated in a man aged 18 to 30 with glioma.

This CDR3 is CASSLESGLHGYTF. CDR3 DNA sequence: TGCGCCAGCAGCTTGGAGTCGGGGTTGCATGGCTACACCTTC. This chain uses TRBV5-1 with TRBJ1-2; D is uncertain. V lost 0 bases and J lost 6, with 12 bases in between. This CDR3 spans 14 amino acids. The germline CDR1 and CDR2 sequences are SGHRS and YFSETQ.